This T cell receptor (beta chain) was profiled in a study of T cell repertoires in cytomegalovirus infection (dated by TCRdb to about 2019). In terms of the full investigation: The peptide stimulations were aimed at well-studied HLA-B-restricted epitopes as well as recently identified HLA-C-restricted CMV epitopes, whose presentation resists viral immunomodulation. The HLA type of each donor mattered for the analysis, because public TCR beta signatures pointed to carriage of CMV infection along with the matching HLA type.

Inclusive of the bounding cysteine and phenylalanine, the CDR3 is 13 residues long. The retained sequence is limited to the CDR3, 39 bases, with the frame set at the first base. The germline V gene (reference sequence) sets CDR1 to LNHDA and CDR2 to SQIVND. The junction carries 12 bases between V and J, which are trimmed by 2 bases and 10 bases respectively. The treatment or condition label for this specimen denotes: in vitro stimulation with specific CMV peptide epitopes to enrich CMV-specific T cells. Findings and caveats that apply to the study as a whole: In both this cohort and an independent roughly 400-donor cohort, the cumulative frequency of public TCR beta family members distinguished carriers of CMV infection plus the relevant HLA type. The ex vivo response was dominated by HLA-C-restricted CMV-specific TCR beta clonotypes, and the single most frequent clonotype in two of eight donors was supplied by these HLA-C-restricted clonotypes.

Sequencer: Illumina HiSeq 1500. TCRdb itself trimmed the public reads at Q25 with fastp, ran MiXCR and retained productive beta chains. Each CDR3 protein gets just one entry, which takes the most common genes and DNA from the rows behind it. The sample contains some 560,000 distinct CDR3 sequences, around 40% of them found a single time. Together, the top ten hold 48% of the sample. Regarding this clonotype: What antigen it recognizes has not been identified. No base qualities exist here, and no much larger clone lies one base off it.

Rearrangement joined TRBV19 to TRBJ2-1; TRBD1 could be the D gene, as 6 bases match. The sequences come from cultured PBMCs, collected from culture after CMV antigen stimulation. This clonotype originated in a human donor in good health (CMV status not recorded). Some clones in this sample may be carry-over from other donors' samples. The nucleotide sequence is given as TGTGCCAGTAGTATACGGGCAGGGGTCGAGCAGTTCTTC. This encodes CASSIRAGVEQFF.